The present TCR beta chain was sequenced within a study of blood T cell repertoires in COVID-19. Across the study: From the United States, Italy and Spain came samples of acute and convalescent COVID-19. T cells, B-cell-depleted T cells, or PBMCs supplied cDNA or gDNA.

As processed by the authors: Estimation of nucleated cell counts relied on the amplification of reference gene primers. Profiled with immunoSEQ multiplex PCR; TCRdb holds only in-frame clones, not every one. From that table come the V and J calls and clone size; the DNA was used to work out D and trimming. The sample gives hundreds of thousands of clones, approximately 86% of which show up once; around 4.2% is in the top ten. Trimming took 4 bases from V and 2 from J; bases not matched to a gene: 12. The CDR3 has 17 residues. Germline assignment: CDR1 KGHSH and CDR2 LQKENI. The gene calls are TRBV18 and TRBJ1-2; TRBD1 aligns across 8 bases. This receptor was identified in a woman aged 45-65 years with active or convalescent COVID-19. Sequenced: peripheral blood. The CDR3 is CASSLDRVRGYNYGYTF. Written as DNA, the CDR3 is TGTGCCAGCTCACTGGACAGGGTGAGGGGATACAACTATGGCTACACCTTC.